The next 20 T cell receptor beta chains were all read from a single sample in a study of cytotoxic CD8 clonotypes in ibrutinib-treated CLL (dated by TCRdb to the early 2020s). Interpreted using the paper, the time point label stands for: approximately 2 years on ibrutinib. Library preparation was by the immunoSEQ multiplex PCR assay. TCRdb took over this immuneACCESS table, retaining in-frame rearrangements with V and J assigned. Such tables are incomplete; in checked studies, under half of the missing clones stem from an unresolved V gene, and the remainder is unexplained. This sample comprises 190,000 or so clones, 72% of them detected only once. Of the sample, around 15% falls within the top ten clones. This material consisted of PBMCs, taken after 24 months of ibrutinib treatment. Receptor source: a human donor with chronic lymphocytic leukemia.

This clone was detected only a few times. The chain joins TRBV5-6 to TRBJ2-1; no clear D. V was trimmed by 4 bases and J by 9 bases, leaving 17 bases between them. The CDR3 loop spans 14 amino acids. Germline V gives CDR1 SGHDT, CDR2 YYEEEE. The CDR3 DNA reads TGTGCCAGCAGCGTCGACTTCACCGGATTTGAGCAGTTCTTC. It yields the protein CASSVDFTGFEQFF.

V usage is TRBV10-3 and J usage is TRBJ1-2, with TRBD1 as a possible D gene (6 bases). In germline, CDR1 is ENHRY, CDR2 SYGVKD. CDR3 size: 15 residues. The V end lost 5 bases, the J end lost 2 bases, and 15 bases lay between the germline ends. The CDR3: CAISKIQGSNYGYTF. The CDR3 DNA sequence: TGTGCCATCAGTAAGATCCAGGGGTCCAACTATGGCTACACCTTC.

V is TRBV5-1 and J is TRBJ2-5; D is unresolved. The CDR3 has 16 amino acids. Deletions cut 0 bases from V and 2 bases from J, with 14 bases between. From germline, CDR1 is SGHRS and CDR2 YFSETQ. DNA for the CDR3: TGCGCCAGCAGCTTGGCCGTAGGACGGCCACAAGAGACCCAGTACTTC. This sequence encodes CASSLAVGRPQETQYF.

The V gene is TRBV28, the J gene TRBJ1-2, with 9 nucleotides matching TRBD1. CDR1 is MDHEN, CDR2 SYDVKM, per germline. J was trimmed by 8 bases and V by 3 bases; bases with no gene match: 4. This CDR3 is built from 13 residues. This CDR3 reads CASSFTGGAGYTF. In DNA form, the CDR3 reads TGTGCCAGCAGTTTTACAGGGGGCGCGGGCTACACCTTC.

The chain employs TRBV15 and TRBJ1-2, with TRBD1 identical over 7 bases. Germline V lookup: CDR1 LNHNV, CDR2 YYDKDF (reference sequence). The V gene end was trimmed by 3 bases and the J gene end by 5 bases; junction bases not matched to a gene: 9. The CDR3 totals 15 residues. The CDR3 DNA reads TGTGCCACCAGCAGCGAGGGGACAGTCGGATATGGCTACACCTTC. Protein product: CATSSEGTVGYGYTF.

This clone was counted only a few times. The CDR3 protein is CASRHPGVQETQYF. The CDR3 coding sequence is TGTGCCAGCAGACACCCAGGGGTCCAAGAGACCCAGTACTTC. This rearrangement joins TRBV28 to TRBJ2-5; D is perhaps TRBD1 (6 bases). This CDR3 region has 14 residues. V lost 6 bases and J 1 base, leaving 12 bases between the germline ends. CDR1 MDHEN and CDR2 SYDVKM come from the germline V gene. Together with reference TRBV28 and TRBJ2-5, the CDR3 gives the full variable domain: DVKVTQSSRYLVKRTGEKVFLECVQDMDHENMFWYRQDPGLGLRLIYFSYDVKMKEKGDIPEGYSVSREKKERFSLILESASTNQTSMYLCASRHPGVQETQYFGPGTRLLVL.

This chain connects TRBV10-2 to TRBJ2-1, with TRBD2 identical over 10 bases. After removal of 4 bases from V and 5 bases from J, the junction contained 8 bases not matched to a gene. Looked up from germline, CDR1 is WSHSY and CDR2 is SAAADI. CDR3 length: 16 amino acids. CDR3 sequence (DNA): TGCGCCAGCAGTGTCCTTCTAGCGGGAGTCAACAATGAGCAGTTCTTC. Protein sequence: CASSVLLAGVNNEQFF.

CDR3 residues: CASSPSGSYEQYF. In DNA, the CDR3 is TGTGCCAGCAGCCCTAGCGGGTCCTACGAGCAGTACTTC. The chain recombines TRBV11-3 with TRBJ2-7; 8 bases align to TRBD2. The V gene end was trimmed by 5 bases and the J gene end by 1 base; junction bases not matched to a gene: 1. The germline V gene has CDR1 SGHNT and CDR2 YENEEA. The CDR3 runs 13 residues.

CDR3 sequence reads: CASSSGLAGAHEQYF. Written as DNA, the CDR3 is TGTGCCAGCAGCTCAGGCTTAGCGGGAGCCCACGAGCAGTACTTC. This chain uses TRBV7-9 with TRBJ2-7; TRBD2 matches at 9 bases. CDR1 and CDR2 (germline): SEHNR, FQNEAQ (reference sequence). The CDR3 extends over 15 amino acids. Trimming took 4 bases from V and 5 from J; bases not matched to a gene: 9.

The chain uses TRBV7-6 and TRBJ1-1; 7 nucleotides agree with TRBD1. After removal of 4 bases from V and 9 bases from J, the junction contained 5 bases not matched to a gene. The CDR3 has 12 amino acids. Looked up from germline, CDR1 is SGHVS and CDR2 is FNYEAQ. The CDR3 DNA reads TGTGCCAGCAGCTACGCACAGGGGAAAGCTTTCTTT. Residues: CASSYAQGKAFF.

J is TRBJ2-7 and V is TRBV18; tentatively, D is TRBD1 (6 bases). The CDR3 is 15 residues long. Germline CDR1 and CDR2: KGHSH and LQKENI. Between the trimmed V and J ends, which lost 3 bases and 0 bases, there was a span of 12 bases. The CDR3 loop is CASSPFRGSSYEQYF. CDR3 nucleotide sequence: TGTGCCAGCTCACCGTTCAGGGGAAGCTCCTACGAGCAGTACTTC.

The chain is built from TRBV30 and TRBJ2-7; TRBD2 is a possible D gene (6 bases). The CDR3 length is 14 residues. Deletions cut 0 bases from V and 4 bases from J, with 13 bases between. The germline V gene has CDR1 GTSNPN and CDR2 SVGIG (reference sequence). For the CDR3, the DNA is TGTGCCTGGAGTGTTTCTAGCGCTGGTTACGAGCAGTACTTC. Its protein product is CAWSVSSAGYEQYF.

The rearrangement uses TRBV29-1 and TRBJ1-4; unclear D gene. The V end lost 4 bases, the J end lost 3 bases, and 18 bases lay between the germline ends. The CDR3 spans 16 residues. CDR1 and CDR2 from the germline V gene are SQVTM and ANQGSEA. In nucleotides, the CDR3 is TGCAGCGTTGCGGGTCTCTACCCGGAGGCTAATGAAAAACTGTTTTTT. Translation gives CSVAGLYPEANEKLFF.

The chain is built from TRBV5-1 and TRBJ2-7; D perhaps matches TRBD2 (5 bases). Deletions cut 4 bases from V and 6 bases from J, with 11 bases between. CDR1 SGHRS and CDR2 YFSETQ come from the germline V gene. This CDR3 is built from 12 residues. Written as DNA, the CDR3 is TGCGCCAGCAGCATTGAAGAGGGCGAGCAGTACTTC. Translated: CASSIEEGEQYF.

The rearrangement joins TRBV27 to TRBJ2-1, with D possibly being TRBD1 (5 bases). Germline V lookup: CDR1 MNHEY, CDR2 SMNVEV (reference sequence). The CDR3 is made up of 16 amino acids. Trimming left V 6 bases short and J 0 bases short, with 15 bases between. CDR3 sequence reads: CASRGAGRSSYNEQFF. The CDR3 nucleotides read TGTGCCAGCAGAGGAGCAGGGCGGAGCTCCTACAATGAGCAGTTCTTC.

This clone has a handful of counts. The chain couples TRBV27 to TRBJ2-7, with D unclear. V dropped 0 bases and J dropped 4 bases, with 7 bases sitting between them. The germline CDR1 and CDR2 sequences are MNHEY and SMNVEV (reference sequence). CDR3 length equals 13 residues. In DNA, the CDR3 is TGTGCCAGCAGTTTATCTGCTAGGTACGAGCAGTACTTC. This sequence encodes CASSLSARYEQYF.

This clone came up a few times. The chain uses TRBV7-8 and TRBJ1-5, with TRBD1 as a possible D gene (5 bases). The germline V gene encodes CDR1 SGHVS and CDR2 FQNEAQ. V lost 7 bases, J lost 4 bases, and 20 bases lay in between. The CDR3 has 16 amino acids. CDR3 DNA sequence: TGTGCCAGCACTAAAGCGGGCAGGGCCAGGAATCAGCCCCAGCATTTT. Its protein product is CASTKAGRARNQPQHF.

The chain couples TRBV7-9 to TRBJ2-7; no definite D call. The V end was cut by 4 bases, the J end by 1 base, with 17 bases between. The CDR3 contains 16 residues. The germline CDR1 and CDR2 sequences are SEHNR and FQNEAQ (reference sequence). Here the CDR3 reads CASSYQVLPGSYEQYF. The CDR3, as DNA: TGTGCCAGCAGCTACCAGGTCCTACCTGGGTCCTACGAGCAGTACTTC.

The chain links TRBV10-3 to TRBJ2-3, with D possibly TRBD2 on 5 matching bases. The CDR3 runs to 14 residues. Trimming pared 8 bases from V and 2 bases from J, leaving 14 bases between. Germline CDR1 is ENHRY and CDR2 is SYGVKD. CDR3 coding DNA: TGTGCCATCCGGGGTTACGGTTACACAGATACGCAGTATTTT. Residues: CAIRGYGYTDTQYF.

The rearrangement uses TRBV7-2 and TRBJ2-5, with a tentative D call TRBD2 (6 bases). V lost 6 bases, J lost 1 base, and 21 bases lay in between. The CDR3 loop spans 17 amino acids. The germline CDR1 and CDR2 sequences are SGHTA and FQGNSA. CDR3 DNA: TGTGCCAGCAGAGATAGACAAGAGGGAGCGGGCCAAGAGACCCAGTACTTC. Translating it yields CASRDRQEGAGQETQYF.